This T cell receptor beta chain appears in the sequencing data of a study of blood T cells in healthy people across ages. A sample-barcoded 5' primer and a J-beta primer mix were used in a second PCR of about 7 to 12 cycles. MiXCR, run by TCRdb on the 5' RACE reads, gives a single entry per CDR3 protein. This sample yields about 1.4 million distinct CDR3 sequences, of which around 55% are seen a single time; about 6.3% belongs to the top ten. Donation came from healthy Caucasian individuals in Russia who were aged about 6 to 100. CDR1 and CDR2 from the germline V gene are SGHKS and YYEKEE (reference sequence). CDR3 length equals 15 residues. J was trimmed by 8 bases and V by 3 bases; bases with no gene match: 8.

What was sequenced was blood. The V gene is TRBV5-5, the J gene TRBJ2-1, with 10 bases lining up with TRBD2. The clonotype originates from a man aged 18 to 29 in good health. The CDR3 DNA is TGTGCCAGCAGCTCGCGGACTAGCGGATTATATGAGCAGTTCTTC. It translates to CASSSRTSGLYEQFF.